This TCR beta chain was obtained from a study of cytomegalovirus exposure and HLA in healthy donors. About the study: It was reported in a later analysis that the 100 to 150 validation repertoires used the same platform as the approximately 690 first-cohort repertoires.

This clone appeared a few times. The table came from immunoSEQ multiplex PCR; TCRdb's copy has only in-frame clones and leaves some out. The data hold nearly 200,000 clones, with more than 65% observed a single time. The CDR3 sequence is 17 residues long. Germline V gene data show CDR1 as SQVTM and CDR2 as ANQGSEA. V shed 4 bases, J shed 0 bases, and the junction held 9 bases outside the gene matches. Material: PBMCs. The chain carries TRBV29-1 and TRBJ2-7; 13 bases align to TRBD2. This clonotype was sampled from a woman aged 25 to 39 in good health and CMV-seropositive. The DNA of the CDR3 is TGCAGCGTTGTCAGGGGACTAGCGGGACCAAGCTCCTACGAGCAGTACTTC. It translates to CSVVRGLAGPSSYEQYF.